This is a list of T cell receptor beta chains from one sample in a study of T cell repertoires in cytomegalovirus infection. TCRdb processed the reads anew with MiXCR; each CDR3 protein has one entry. The sample holds 700,000 to 850,000 distinct CDR3 sequences, 30% to 35% seen once. For these receptors, no antigen is known. The starting material was cultured CD8+ T cells from PBMCs, obtained from culture after CMV antigen stimulation. Source of these receptors: a human donor in good health (CMV status not recorded). Some clones in this sample may be carry-over from other donors' samples. Both conserved end residues are part of each CDR3. A D gene is named only where the DNA matches it firmly. For some rows the clone size is stated as once, few or many, or as a class when expanded; others skip it.

j_call: TRBJ1-2; v_call: TRBV29-1; d_call: -; clone_size: few; cdr3_length: 12; cdr3_nt: TGCAGCGTTGACCAGGGTAACTATGGCTACACCTTC; cdr3_aa: CSVDQGNYGYTF
j_call: TRBJ1-5; v_call: TRBV7-9; d_call: -; clone_size: -; cdr3_length: 13; cdr3_nt: TGTGCCAGCAGCTTAGCGAGTGATCAGCCCCAGCATTTT; cdr3_aa: CASSLASDQPQHF
j_call: TRBJ1-1; v_call: TRBV6-1; d_call: TRBD1; clone_size: -; cdr3_length: 13; cdr3_nt: TGTGCCAGCAGTGAACAGGGGGGAACTGAAGCTTTCTTT; cdr3_aa: CASSEQGGTEAFF
j_call: TRBJ1-1; v_call: TRBV27; d_call: -; clone_size: -; cdr3_length: 13; cdr3_nt: TGTGCCAGCAGTGCCGGGGTCGGGGTCGAAGCTTTCTTT; cdr3_aa: CASSAGVGVEAFF
j_call: TRBJ2-5; v_call: TRBV20-1; d_call: -; clone_size: -; cdr3_length: 14; cdr3_nt: TGCAGTGCACTCAACCGCGGACAGTGGGAGACCCAGTACTTC; cdr3_aa: CSALNRGQWETQYF
j_call: TRBJ2-2; v_call: TRBV27; d_call: -; clone_size: few; cdr3_length: 15; cdr3_nt: TGTGCCAGCAGTTTACGAATTGGGAACACCGGGGAGCTGTTTTTT; cdr3_aa: CASSLRIGNTGELFF
j_call: TRBJ1-5; v_call: TRBV5-5; d_call: -; clone_size: -; cdr3_length: 15; cdr3_nt: TGTGCCAGCAGCCCCGAGGGGGAGTACAATCAGCCCCAGCATTTT; cdr3_aa: CASSPEGEYNQPQHF
j_call: TRBJ2-7; v_call: TRBV7-8; d_call: -; clone_size: few; cdr3_length: 11; cdr3_nt: TGTGCCAGCAGCCCCGGGGCCGAGCAGTACTTC; cdr3_aa: CASSPGAEQYF
j_call: TRBJ2-6; v_call: TRBV7-3; d_call: -; clone_size: once; cdr3_length: 15; cdr3_nt: TGTGCCAGCAGCACGGGGACCACCGGGGCCAACGTCCTGACTTTC; cdr3_aa: CASSTGTTGANVLTF
j_call: TRBJ1-4; v_call: TRBV7-9; d_call: -; clone_size: once; cdr3_length: 16; cdr3_nt: TGTGCCAGCAGCTCAACCGAATCAGGGGAAGATGAAAAACTGTTTTTT; cdr3_aa: CASSSTESGEDEKLFF
j_call: TRBJ2-3; v_call: TRBV12-3/TRBV12-4; d_call: -; clone_size: few; cdr3_length: 16; cdr3_nt: TGTGCCAGCAGCAACGGGCCAGGGCATACCACAGATACGCAGTATTTT; cdr3_aa: CASSNGPGHTTDTQYF
j_call: TRBJ1-6; v_call: TRBV5-1; d_call: -; clone_size: -; cdr3_length: 18; cdr3_nt: TGCGCCAGCAGCTTGGAAGGTAGGGGGTACTCCTATAATTCACCCCTCCACTTT; cdr3_aa: CASSLEGRGYSYNSPLHF
j_call: TRBJ2-1; v_call: TRBV20-1; d_call: -; clone_size: -; cdr3_length: 13; cdr3_nt: TGCAGTGCTAAGGGGCCGACCTACAATGAGCAGTTCTTC; cdr3_aa: CSAKGPTYNEQFF
j_call: TRBJ1-1; v_call: TRBV7-8; d_call: TRBD1; clone_size: few; cdr3_length: 15; cdr3_nt: TGTGCCAGCAGCTCGAGGACAGGGGGGAACACTGAAGCTTTCTTT; cdr3_aa: CASSSRTGGNTEAFF
j_call: TRBJ1-2; v_call: TRBV7-9; d_call: -; clone_size: many; cdr3_length: 14; cdr3_nt: TGTGCCAGCAGCTCCAGGCCCACTAACTATGGCTACACCTTC; cdr3_aa: CASSSRPTNYGYTF
j_call: TRBJ2-1; v_call: TRBV10-3; d_call: -; clone_size: -; cdr3_length: 13; cdr3_nt: TGTGCCATCAGTGAGTCGGCACAATGGGCGCAGTTCTTC; cdr3_aa: CAISESAQWAQFF
j_call: TRBJ1-2; v_call: TRBV20-1; d_call: TRBD1; clone_size: -; cdr3_length: 16; cdr3_nt: TGCAGTGCTAGAGATCCAGGGCAGGGGGCAGGTTATGGCTACACCTTC; cdr3_aa: CSARDPGQGAGYGYTF
j_call: TRBJ2-7; v_call: TRBV5-6; d_call: -; clone_size: few; cdr3_length: 12; cdr3_nt: TGTGCCAGCACCCAGGGTGGCACCGAGCAGTACTTC; cdr3_aa: CASTQGGTEQYF
j_call: TRBJ1-4; v_call: TRBV10-3; d_call: -; clone_size: few; cdr3_length: 15; cdr3_nt: TGTGCCATCAGTGCCACAGATACAACTAATGAAAAACTGTTTTTT; cdr3_aa: CAISATDTTNEKLFF
j_call: TRBJ1-2; v_call: TRBV7-2; d_call: -; clone_size: many; cdr3_length: 11; cdr3_nt: TGTGCCAGTGTAGGGAACTATGGCTACACCTTC; cdr3_aa: CASVGNYGYTF
j_call: TRBJ2-1; v_call: TRBV20-1; d_call: -; clone_size: few; cdr3_length: 15; cdr3_nt: TGCAGTGCTAGGGATTACAGGGCCCTCTACAATGAGCAGTTCTTC; cdr3_aa: CSARDYRALYNEQFF
j_call: TRBJ1-1; v_call: TRBV10-3; d_call: -; clone_size: -; cdr3_length: 13; cdr3_nt: TGTGCCACCAGGGTGGGAGAGGGGACTGAAGCTTTCTTT; cdr3_aa: CATRVGEGTEAFF
j_call: TRBJ2-1; v_call: TRBV7-2; d_call: -; clone_size: many; cdr3_length: 15; cdr3_nt: TGTGCCAGCAGCGCTTTGGGGGGCCCCTACAATGAGCAGTTCTTC; cdr3_aa: CASSALGGPYNEQFF
j_call: TRBJ2-7; v_call: TRBV15; d_call: -; clone_size: few; cdr3_length: 14; cdr3_nt: TGTGCCACCAGCAGAGACAGCATCTACTACGAGCAGTACTTC; cdr3_aa: CATSRDSIYYEQYF
j_call: TRBJ2-7; v_call: TRBV7-9; d_call: -; clone_size: few; cdr3_length: 12; cdr3_nt: TGTGCCAGCAGCCAGCGGAACTCCGAGCAGTACTTC; cdr3_aa: CASSQRNSEQYF
j_call: TRBJ1-3; v_call: TRBV2; d_call: -; clone_size: -; cdr3_length: 14; cdr3_nt: TGTGCCAGCAGTGCACAGAGCTCTGGAAACACCATATATTTT; cdr3_aa: CASSAQSSGNTIYF
j_call: TRBJ1-2; v_call: TRBV6-8; d_call: TRBD1; clone_size: once; cdr3_length: 11; cdr3_nt: TGTGCCAGCAGTGGGACAGGGCACTTCACCTTC; cdr3_aa: CASSGTGHFTF
j_call: TRBJ2-1; v_call: TRBV4-3; d_call: -; clone_size: -; cdr3_length: 14; cdr3_nt: TGCGCCAGCAGCCAAGATGGCCTTGATCGTGAGCAGTTCTTC; cdr3_aa: CASSQDGLDREQFF
j_call: TRBJ1-1; v_call: TRBV19; d_call: -; clone_size: once; cdr3_length: 12; cdr3_nt: TGTGCCAGCTTCTCTACCGGGACTCGAGCTTTCTTT; cdr3_aa: CASFSTGTRAFF
j_call: TRBJ2-1; v_call: TRBV3-1; d_call: -; clone_size: once; cdr3_length: 13; cdr3_nt: TGTGCCAGCAGCCAAGTTAAGCGGCATGAGCAGTTCTTC; cdr3_aa: CASSQVKRHEQFF
j_call: TRBJ2-7; v_call: TRBV3-1; d_call: -; clone_size: few; cdr3_length: 15; cdr3_nt: TGTGCCAGCAGCCAAGCTAGACAGGAAACCTACGAGCAGTACTTC; cdr3_aa: CASSQARQETYEQYF
j_call: TRBJ2-5; v_call: TRBV27; d_call: TRBD2; clone_size: few; cdr3_length: 14; cdr3_nt: TGTGCCAGCAGCGGGACTAGCGGGTTAGAGACCCAGTACTTC; cdr3_aa: CASSGTSGLETQYF
j_call: TRBJ2-1; v_call: TRBV12-3/TRBV12-4; d_call: TRBD2; clone_size: few; cdr3_length: 15; cdr3_nt: TGTGCCAGCAGTCCGACCGGGACTAGCGGGGAGGGGCAGTTCTTC; cdr3_aa: CASSPTGTSGEGQFF
j_call: TRBJ1-1; v_call: TRBV6-1; d_call: -; clone_size: -; cdr3_length: 16; cdr3_nt: TGTGCCAGCAACCAGGACGCTCCTGAAAGGAACACTGAAGCTTTCTTT; cdr3_aa: CASNQDAPERNTEAFF
j_call: TRBJ2-1; v_call: TRBV10-1; d_call: TRBD2; clone_size: -; cdr3_length: 15; cdr3_nt: TGCGCCAGCAGGGAGACTAGCGGGGGAGGCAATGAGCAGTTCTTC; cdr3_aa: CASRETSGGGNEQFF
j_call: TRBJ2-3; v_call: TRBV5-1; d_call: TRBD2; clone_size: -; cdr3_length: 16; cdr3_nt: TGCGCCAGCAGCATGGGACTAGCGGGGATCACAGATACGCAGTATTTT; cdr3_aa: CASSMGLAGITDTQYF
j_call: TRBJ1-1; v_call: TRBV6-2/TRBV6-3; d_call: -; clone_size: few; cdr3_length: 16; cdr3_nt: TGTGCCAGCGCCGGGGGTTGGGCTGCGGGGAACACTGAAGCTTTCTTT; cdr3_aa: CASAGGWAAGNTEAFF
j_call: TRBJ2-3; v_call: TRBV12-3/TRBV12-4; d_call: -; clone_size: -; cdr3_length: 11; cdr3_nt: TGTGCCAGCCTTCAGGTAGATACGCAGTATTTT; cdr3_aa: CASLQVDTQYF
j_call: TRBJ1-6; v_call: TRBV14; d_call: -; clone_size: once; cdr3_length: 15; cdr3_nt: TGTGCCAGCAGCCAAGACAGGCGCTATAATTCACCCCTCCACTTT; cdr3_aa: CASSQDRRYNSPLHF
j_call: TRBJ2-2; v_call: TRBV7-2; d_call: -; clone_size: medium-sized; cdr3_length: 14; cdr3_nt: TGTGCCAGCAGCAGGGGCCTCCATGGCGGGGAGCTGTTTTTT; cdr3_aa: CASSRGLHGGELFF